Listed here are 2 T cell receptor beta chains from one sample, sequenced in a study of blood T cell repertoires in COVID-19 (dated by TCRdb to about 2020). Preparation of the library involved the immunoSEQ multiplex PCR assay. This is the immuneACCESS table as TCRdb keeps it, with only in-frame sequences that have V and J called. A part of the clones is gone; compared with another copy, unresolved V genes explain less than half, and the rest is unexplained. The sample records around 430,000 clones, about 91% of which are singletons. The top ten hold about 12% of the sample. The specimen was peripheral blood. These receptor sequences come from a woman aged 45-59 years with COVID-19, enrolled during active disease.

This sequence joins TRBV4-2 and TRBJ1-3; TRBD1 matches at 7 bases. J gave up 0 bases and V 2 bases, and 4 bases lay outside the gene matches. The CDR3 loop spans 16 amino acids. CDR1 is LGHNA, CDR2 YNFKEQ, per germline. The CDR3 nucleotides read TGTGCCAGCAGCCAATTAGGACAGGTCTCTGGAAACACCATATATTTT. The encoded protein is CASSQLGQVSGNTIYF.

A few counts support this clone. Other DNA sequences in this sample translate to the same CDR3. The chain uses TRBV6-5 and TRBJ1-3; D unclear. V gave up 8 bases and J gave up 4 bases, with 15 bases separating them. The germline V gene encodes CDR1 MNHEY and CDR2 SVGAGI. The length of the CDR3 is 14 residues. The CDR3 sequence is CASFSLGPGNTIYF. As DNA, the CDR3 is TGTGCCAGCTTCTCTTTGGGCCCCGGAAACACCATATATTTT.